This T cell receptor (beta chain) originates from a study of blood T cell repertoires in COVID-19. Clones were read by immunoSEQ multiplex PCR, and TCRdb kept only the in-frame ones, dropping some. In the table there are about 210,000 clones, around 90% of which are singletons. Sequenced material: PBMCs or T cells enriched from blood (not recorded which). This clonotype originated in a young man in a cohort exposed to, infected with or recovered from COVID-19 (not recorded which).

The CDR3 loop reads CATAEQGPDTQYF. The DNA of the CDR3 is TGTGCCACCGCAGAACAGGGTCCAGATACGCAGTATTTT. This chain links TRBV24-1 with TRBJ2-3; D might be TRBD1 (6 bases). The CDR3 runs 13 residues. The ends were cut back, 9 bases at V and 4 bases at J, with 13 bases in the middle. Germline lookup yields CDR1 KGHDR and CDR2 SFDVKD.